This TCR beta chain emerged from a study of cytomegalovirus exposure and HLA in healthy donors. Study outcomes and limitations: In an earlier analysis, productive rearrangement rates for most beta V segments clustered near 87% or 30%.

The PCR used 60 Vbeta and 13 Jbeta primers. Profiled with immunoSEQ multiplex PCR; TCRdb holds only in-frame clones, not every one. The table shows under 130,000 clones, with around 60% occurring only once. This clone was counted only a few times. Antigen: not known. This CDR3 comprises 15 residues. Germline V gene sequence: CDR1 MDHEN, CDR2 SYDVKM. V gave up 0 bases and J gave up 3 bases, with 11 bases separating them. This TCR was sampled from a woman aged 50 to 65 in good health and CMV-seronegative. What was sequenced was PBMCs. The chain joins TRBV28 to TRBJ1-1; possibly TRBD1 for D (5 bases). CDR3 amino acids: CASSLWAGGDTEAFF. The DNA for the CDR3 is TGTGCCAGCAGTTTATGGGCCGGAGGGGACACTGAAGCTTTCTTT.